This T cell receptor (beta chain) originates from a study of shared clonotypes between healthy human individuals. Profiled with immunoSEQ multiplex PCR; TCRdb holds only in-frame clones, not every one. The repertoire holds 2 million to 2.5 million clones, with roughly 95% as singletons. V lost 0 bases, J lost 2 bases, and 6 bases stayed unmatched. Looked up from germline, CDR1 is SGHNT and CDR2 is YYREEE (reference sequence). CDR3 length equals 16 residues. This sequence was found in a man between 18 and 35 years old in good health. The source material was naive CD4+ T cells sorted from blood. Indicated subset: CD45RA+ positively selected. This chain joins TRBV5-4 and TRBJ2-5; 8 bases are shared with TRBD2. The CDR3 is CASSLGRRGEQETQYF. The CDR3 region has the DNA TGTGCCAGCAGCTTGGGAAGGCGGGGGGAGCAAGAGACCCAGTACTTC.